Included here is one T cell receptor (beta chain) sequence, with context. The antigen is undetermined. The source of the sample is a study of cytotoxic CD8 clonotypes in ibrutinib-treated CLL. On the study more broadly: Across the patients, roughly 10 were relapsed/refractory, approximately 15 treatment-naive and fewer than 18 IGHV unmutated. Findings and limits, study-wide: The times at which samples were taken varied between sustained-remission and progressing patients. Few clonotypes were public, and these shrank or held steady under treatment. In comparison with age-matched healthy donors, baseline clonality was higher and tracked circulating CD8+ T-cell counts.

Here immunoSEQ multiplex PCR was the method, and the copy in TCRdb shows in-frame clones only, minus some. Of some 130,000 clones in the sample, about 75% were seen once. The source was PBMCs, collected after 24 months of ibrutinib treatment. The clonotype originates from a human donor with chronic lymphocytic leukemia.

In DNA form, the CDR3 reads TGCAGCGTTGCACCCGCGGGAGTGGGGGAGCAGTACTTC. This gives the protein CSVAPAGVGEQYF. The rearrangement links TRBV29-1 to TRBJ2-7; 7 bases match TRBD2. CDR1 and CDR2 (germline): SQVTM, ANQGSEA. The CDR3 totals 13 residues. The junction had 10 bases not matched to a gene; V was cut back by 4 bases and J by 7 bases.